These T cell receptor beta chains were read from a single sample in a study of T cell repertoires in ileal Crohn's disease. Sequencing was performed with immunoSEQ multiplex PCR; in TCRdb, only in-frame clones are kept and a portion is missing. Seen here are about 12,000 clones, 82% observed once, and the top ten hold around 9.9%. The sequenced material came from ileal tissue. The source of these receptors is an adult with Crohn's disease. Both conserved end residues are part of each CDR3. Fields, in order: clone size, D gene, V gene, J gene, CDR3 DNA, CDR3 protein. A D gene is named only where the DNA matches it firmly. A row's size may be missing; if present it is once, few, many or a size class.

clone size: once; D gene: TRBD2; V gene: TRBV5-6; J gene: TRBJ2-3; CDR3 DNA: TGTGCCAGCGCCCCTTGGACTAGAAGTCGCACAGATACGCAGTATTTT; CDR3 protein: CASAPWTRSRTDTQYF
clone size: .; D gene: TRBD1; V gene: TRBV5-1; J gene: TRBJ1-2; CDR3 DNA: TGCGCCACCAGAAAAACAACAGGGGGTATCTATGGCTACACCTTC; CDR3 protein: CATRKTTGGIYGYTF
clone size: .; D gene: .; V gene: TRBV30; J gene: TRBJ1-1; CDR3 DNA: TGTGCCTGGAGCGACACTGAAGCTTTCTTT; CDR3 protein: CAWSDTEAFF
clone size: few; D gene: .; V gene: TRBV7-9; J gene: TRBJ1-2; CDR3 DNA: TGTGCCAGCAGCTTAGGACACAGGGATGGCTACACCTTC; CDR3 protein: CASSLGHRDGYTF
clone size: few; D gene: .; V gene: TRBV4-1; J gene: TRBJ1-1; CDR3 DNA: TGCGCCAGCAGCCATGCCCAAGGGGCAGGCGAGACTGAAGCTTTCTTT; CDR3 protein: CASSHAQGAGETEAFF
clone size: .; D gene: .; V gene: TRBV11-3; J gene: TRBJ2-2; CDR3 DNA: TGTGCCAGCAGCCTGAGGAGGGTCGGCGCCGGGGAGCTGTTTTTT; CDR3 protein: CASSLRRVGAGELFF
clone size: .; D gene: .; V gene: TRBV10-3; J gene: TRBJ2-2; CDR3 DNA: TGTGCCACTGATCAGGGGACGAACACCGGGGAGCTGTTTTTT; CDR3 protein: CATDQGTNTGELFF
clone size: .; D gene: .; V gene: TRBV4-1; J gene: TRBJ2-1; CDR3 DNA: TGCGCCAGCAGCCTCGCGGGCTTGAGCTCCTACAATGAGCAGTTCTTC; CDR3 protein: CASSLAGLSSYNEQFF
clone size: .; D gene: .; V gene: TRBV11-3; J gene: TRBJ1-6; CDR3 DNA: TGTGCCAGCAGCTTAGACAGGGATTCACCCCTCCACTTT; CDR3 protein: CASSLDRDSPLHF
clone size: .; D gene: TRBD2; V gene: TRBV5-4; J gene: TRBJ2-1; CDR3 DNA: TGTGCCAGCAGCTTACAAGCGGGAAATGAGCAGTTCTTC; CDR3 protein: CASSLQAGNEQFF
clone size: .; D gene: TRBD1; V gene: TRBV5-5; J gene: TRBJ1-6; CDR3 DNA: TGTGCCAGCAGCTTGGTCAGGGGGCATAATTCACCCCTCCACTTT; CDR3 protein: CASSLVRGHNSPLHF
clone size: .; D gene: .; V gene: TRBV11-2; J gene: TRBJ2-1; CDR3 DNA: TGTGCCAGCGGGAGGACGTACAATGAGCAGTTCTTC; CDR3 protein: CASGRTYNEQFF
clone size: few; D gene: .; V gene: TRBV30; J gene: TRBJ1-1; CDR3 DNA: TGTGCCTACTTTGCACAGGCGAACACTGAAGCTTTCTTT; CDR3 protein: CAYFAQANTEAFF
clone size: .; D gene: .; V gene: TRBV11-3; J gene: TRBJ2-7; CDR3 DNA: TGTGCCAGCGAAGAAACTAGTCAGAACTACGAGCAGTACTTC; CDR3 protein: CASEETSQNYEQYF
clone size: .; D gene: TRBD1; V gene: TRBV6-5; J gene: TRBJ1-5; CDR3 DNA: TGTGCCAGCAGTGGCCGGGACAGGGGTAAGCCCCAGCATTTT; CDR3 protein: CASSGRDRGKPQHF
clone size: .; D gene: .; V gene: TRBV5-5; J gene: TRBJ1-3; CDR3 DNA: TGTGCCAGCAGCTTGGAGGGGAACTCTGGAAACACCATATATTTT; CDR3 protein: CASSLEGNSGNTIYF
clone size: .; D gene: TRBD2; V gene: TRBV2; J gene: TRBJ2-7; CDR3 DNA: TGTGCCAGCAGTGATCGGGAGGCCCACTCCTACGAGCAGTACTTC; CDR3 protein: CASSDREAHSYEQYF
clone size: .; D gene: .; V gene: TRBV5-1; J gene: TRBJ2-7; CDR3 DNA: TGCGCCAGCACTCCGTACAGCAGGGAGCAGTACTTC; CDR3 protein: CASTPYSREQYF
clone size: once; D gene: TRBD2; V gene: TRBV4-1; J gene: TRBJ2-1; CDR3 DNA: TGCGCCAGCAGAGGACTAGCGGGGGCCTACAATGAGCAGTTCTTC; CDR3 protein: CASRGLAGAYNEQFF
clone size: .; D gene: .; V gene: TRBV5-6; J gene: TRBJ1-3; CDR3 DNA: TGTGCCAGCAGCTTGCGGGTTTCCGGAAACACCATATATTTT; CDR3 protein: CASSLRVSGNTIYF
clone size: .; D gene: .; V gene: TRBV5-1; J gene: TRBJ2-5; CDR3 DNA: TGCGCCAGCAGCTTTCAGGGGTGGGGAGAGACCCAGTACTTC; CDR3 protein: CASSFQGWGETQYF
clone size: .; D gene: .; V gene: TRBV6-1; J gene: TRBJ1-2; CDR3 DNA: TGTGCCTGCGCGCATGCCGCGGGCTACACCTTC; CDR3 protein: CACAHAAGYTF
clone size: .; D gene: .; V gene: TRBV5-1; J gene: TRBJ2-7; CDR3 DNA: TGCGCCAGCAACCCCGGCAGCGCCTCCGGGGCCTACGAGCAGTACTTC; CDR3 protein: CASNPGSASGAYEQYF
clone size: .; D gene: TRBD1; V gene: TRBV19; J gene: TRBJ1-2; CDR3 DNA: TGTGCCAGTAGTATATTGGCAGGGGGCTATGGCTACACCTTC; CDR3 protein: CASSILAGGYGYTF
clone size: .; D gene: .; V gene: TRBV6-4; J gene: TRBJ2-3; CDR3 DNA: TGTGCCAGCAGTGCCTCCGGAGATAGAGATACGCAGTATTTT; CDR3 protein: CASSASGDRDTQYF
clone size: .; D gene: TRBD2; V gene: TRBV11-3; J gene: TRBJ2-3; CDR3 DNA: TGTGCCAGCAGCTCGCTAGCGGGAGGGGTCACAGATACGCAGTATTTT; CDR3 protein: CASSSLAGGVTDTQYF
clone size: .; D gene: TRBD1; V gene: TRBV10-2; J gene: TRBJ2-2; CDR3 DNA: TGCGCCAGCAGAGAGACAGGGCTCACCGGGGAGCTGTTTTTT; CDR3 protein: CASRETGLTGELFF
clone size: .; D gene: .; V gene: TRBV19; J gene: TRBJ1-4; CDR3 DNA: TGTGCCAGTGCAGATTTGTCAGGGGATGAAAAACTGTTTTTT; CDR3 protein: CASADLSGDEKLFF
clone size: .; D gene: .; V gene: TRBV27; J gene: TRBJ2-3; CDR3 DNA: TGTGCCAGCAGTTTGGCCACAGATACGCAGTATTTT; CDR3 protein: CASSLATDTQYF
clone size: .; D gene: TRBD1; V gene: TRBV27; J gene: TRBJ1-2; CDR3 DNA: TGTGCCAGCAGTGAACAGGGGGTTGGCTATGGCTACACCTTC; CDR3 protein: CASSEQGVGYGYTF
clone size: .; D gene: .; V gene: TRBV5-1; J gene: TRBJ1-2; CDR3 DNA: TGCGCCAGCAGCGCCGAAGGGGTGGGCTATGGCTACACCTTC; CDR3 protein: CASSAEGVGYGYTF
clone size: .; D gene: TRBD2; V gene: TRBV19; J gene: TRBJ2-7; CDR3 DNA: TGTGCCAGTAGTGACAAGCGGGAGTCGACCGAGCAGTACTTC; CDR3 protein: CASSDKRESTEQYF
clone size: .; D gene: .; V gene: TRBV11-2; J gene: TRBJ2-5; CDR3 DNA: TGTGCCAGCAGCTTAGTGGGGCGAGAGACCCAGTACTTC; CDR3 protein: CASSLVGRETQYF
clone size: .; D gene: TRBD1; V gene: TRBV6-4; J gene: TRBJ2-5; CDR3 DNA: TGTGCCAGCAGTGACCGGGCCGGGACAGGGATAGAGACCCAGTACTTC; CDR3 protein: CASSDRAGTGIETQYF
clone size: once; D gene: TRBD2; V gene: TRBV30; J gene: TRBJ2-5; CDR3 DNA: TGTGCCTGGAGTGGTAGCGGGGCTACCTCCCAAGAGACCCAGTACTTC; CDR3 protein: CAWSGSGATSQETQYF
clone size: .; D gene: TRBD1; V gene: TRBV2; J gene: TRBJ1-6; CDR3 DNA: TGTGCCAGCAGTGGACAGGGATCGAATAATTCACCCCTCCACTTT; CDR3 protein: CASSGQGSNNSPLHF
clone size: .; D gene: .; V gene: TRBV4-2; J gene: TRBJ2-1; CDR3 DNA: TGTGCCAGCAGCCAAGATCTGAGGCGGGAGCAGTTCTTC; CDR3 protein: CASSQDLRREQFF
clone size: .; D gene: .; V gene: TRBV18; J gene: TRBJ2-5; CDR3 DNA: TGTGCCAGCTCACCGGGGGGAGAGACCCAGTACTTC; CDR3 protein: CASSPGGETQYF
clone size: .; D gene: TRBD1; V gene: TRBV11-2; J gene: TRBJ2-5; CDR3 DNA: TGTGCCAGCAGCACGACAGGGGGTGAGACCCAGTACTTC; CDR3 protein: CASSTTGGETQYF
clone size: .; D gene: .; V gene: TRBV5-1; J gene: TRBJ1-4; CDR3 DNA: TGCGCCAGCAGCTTGGGGGCGGGTAATAATGAAAAACTGTTTTTT; CDR3 protein: CASSLGAGNNEKLFF
clone size: few; D gene: TRBD1; V gene: TRBV9; J gene: TRBJ1-2; CDR3 DNA: TGTGCCAGCAGCGCCCAGGGACAGCCAAACTATGGCTACACCTTC; CDR3 protein: CASSAQGQPNYGYTF
clone size: .; D gene: .; V gene: TRBV5-1; J gene: TRBJ1-3; CDR3 DNA: TGCGCCAGCAGCTTGGGCAGGGAGGGTGGAAACACCATATATTTT; CDR3 protein: CASSLGREGGNTIYF
clone size: once; D gene: .; V gene: TRBV9; J gene: TRBJ2-7; CDR3 DNA: TGTGCCAGCAGCCTATCCGGGAGCGAAGGCTACGAGCAGTACTTC; CDR3 protein: CASSLSGSEGYEQYF
clone size: few; D gene: TRBD2; V gene: TRBV28; J gene: TRBJ2-2; CDR3 DNA: TGTGCCAGCAGTTTACGGGGGGGCCAGGGCGGGGAGCTGTTTTTT; CDR3 protein: CASSLRGGQGGELFF
clone size: .; D gene: .; V gene: TRBV2; J gene: TRBJ1-2; CDR3 DNA: TGTGCCAGCAGTGGTGCAGGGATAGGGTATGGCTACACCTTC; CDR3 protein: CASSGAGIGYGYTF
clone size: .; D gene: .; V gene: TRBV5-4; J gene: TRBJ2-2; CDR3 DNA: TGTGCCAGCAGCACTCCCGGACAGATTACCGGGGAGCTGTTTTTT; CDR3 protein: CASSTPGQITGELFF
clone size: .; D gene: .; V gene: TRBV14; J gene: TRBJ1-2; CDR3 DNA: TGTGCCAGCAGCCAGGGAGCAAACTATGGCTACACCTTC; CDR3 protein: CASSQGANYGYTF
clone size: .; D gene: TRBD2; V gene: TRBV5-1; J gene: TRBJ2-3; CDR3 DNA: TGCGCCAGCAGCTTGGAGCGGGGGGGGACAGATACGCAGTATTTT; CDR3 protein: CASSLERGGTDTQYF
clone size: .; D gene: TRBD1; V gene: TRBV29-1; J gene: TRBJ1-1; CDR3 DNA: TGCAGCGTTGACAGGGGGTTGAACACTGAAGCTTTCTTT; CDR3 protein: CSVDRGLNTEAFF
clone size: .; D gene: .; V gene: TRBV7-6; J gene: TRBJ2-7; CDR3 DNA: TGTGCCAGCAGCTTATATCAGGGTTCCTACGAGCAGTACTTC; CDR3 protein: CASSLYQGSYEQYF
clone size: .; D gene: .; V gene: TRBV27; J gene: TRBJ1-6; CDR3 DNA: TGTGCCAGCGCCAGGGGCCCGCCAAGCTCCTATAATTCACCCCTCCACTTT; CDR3 protein: CASARGPPSSYNSPLHF
clone size: .; D gene: .; V gene: TRBV27; J gene: TRBJ1-2; CDR3 DNA: TGTGCCAGCAGTTGGCGGGGCGGCTATGGCTACACCTTC; CDR3 protein: CASSWRGGYGYTF
clone size: .; D gene: .; V gene: TRBV19; J gene: TRBJ1-6; CDR3 DNA: TGTGCCAGTAGTATAGCTCTGGGGGGATCCTCCTCACCCCTCCACTTT; CDR3 protein: CASSIALGGSSSPLHF